This TCR beta chain was recovered during a study of cytomegalovirus exposure and HLA in healthy donors. This CDR3 has 16 amino acids. The trim removed 4 bases at V and 5 bases at J, leaving 10 bases unmatched. Looked up from germline, CDR1 is LNHDA and CDR2 is SQIVND (reference sequence). Use of 60 Vbeta and 13 Jbeta primers characterized the PCR. Generated by immunoSEQ multiplex PCR, the TCRdb table keeps only in-frame clones and is missing some. The table records about 140,000 clones, 60% to 85% of them present only once. The study's findings and limits: A later analysis, which compared TCR beta chains of equal frequency, found the HLA-associated ones more clonally expanded.

Comments on this clone: Its antigen is still unknown.

What was sequenced was PBMCs. J is TRBJ2-5 and V is TRBV19, with TRBD1 matching 10 bases. The clonotype was recovered from a man younger than 30 in good health and CMV-seronegative. The CDR3 DNA reads TGTGCCAGTAGTACCGGACAGGGGGAATCCTATGAGACCCAGTACTTC. Amino acids: CASSTGQGESYETQYF.